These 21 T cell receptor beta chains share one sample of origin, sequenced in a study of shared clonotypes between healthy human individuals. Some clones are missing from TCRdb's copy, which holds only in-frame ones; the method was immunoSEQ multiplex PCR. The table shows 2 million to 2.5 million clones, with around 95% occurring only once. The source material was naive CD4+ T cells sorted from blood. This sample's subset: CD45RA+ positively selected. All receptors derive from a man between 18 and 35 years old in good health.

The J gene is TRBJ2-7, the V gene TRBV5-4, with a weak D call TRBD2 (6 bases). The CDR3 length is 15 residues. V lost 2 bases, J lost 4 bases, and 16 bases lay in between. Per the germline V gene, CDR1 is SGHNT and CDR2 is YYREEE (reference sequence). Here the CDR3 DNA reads TGTGCCAGCAGCTTTGGGGGACTGAACGTTTACGAGCAGTACTTC. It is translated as CASSFGGLNVYEQYF. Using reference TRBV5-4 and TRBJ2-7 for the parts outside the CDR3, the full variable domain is ETGVTQSPTHLIKTRGQQVTLRCSSQSGHNTVSWYQQALGQGPQFIFQYYREEENGRGNFPPRFSGLQFPNYSSELNVNALELDDSALYLCASSFGGLNVYEQYFGPGTRLTVT.

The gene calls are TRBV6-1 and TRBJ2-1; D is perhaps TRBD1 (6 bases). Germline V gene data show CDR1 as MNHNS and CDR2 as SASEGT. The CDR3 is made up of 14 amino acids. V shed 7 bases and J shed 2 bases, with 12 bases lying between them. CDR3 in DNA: TGTGCCAGCACAGGGTCAGGGGCCTACAATGAGCAGTTCTTC. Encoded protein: CASTGSGAYNEQFF.

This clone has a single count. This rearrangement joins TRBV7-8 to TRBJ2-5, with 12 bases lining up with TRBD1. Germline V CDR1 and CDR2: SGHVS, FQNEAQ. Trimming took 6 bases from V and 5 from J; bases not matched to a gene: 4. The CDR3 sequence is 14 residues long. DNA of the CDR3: TGTGCCAGCAGTTGGGACAGGGGGCTGGAGACCCAGTACTTC. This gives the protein CASSWDRGLETQYF.

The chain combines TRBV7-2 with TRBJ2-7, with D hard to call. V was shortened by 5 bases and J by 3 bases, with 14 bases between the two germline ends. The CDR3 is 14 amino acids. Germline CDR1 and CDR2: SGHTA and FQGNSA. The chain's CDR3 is CASSRELGLYEQYF. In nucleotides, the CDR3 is TGTGCCAGCAGCCGTGAATTGGGCCTCTACGAGCAGTACTTC.

The CDR3 region is CASSRGQASGANVLTF. The CDR3 DNA reads as TGTGCCAGTAGTCGGGGACAGGCCTCTGGGGCCAACGTCCTGACTTTC. The chain couples TRBV19 to TRBJ2-6, with 8 nucleotides matching TRBD1. Germline V gives CDR1 LNHDA, CDR2 SQIVND (reference sequence). The CDR3 has 16 amino acids. V was clipped by 5 bases and J by 0 bases; unmatched bases: 3.

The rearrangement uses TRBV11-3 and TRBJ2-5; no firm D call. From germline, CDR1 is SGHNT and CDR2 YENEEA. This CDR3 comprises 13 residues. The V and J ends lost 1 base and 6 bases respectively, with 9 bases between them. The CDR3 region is CASSLGPSKTQYF. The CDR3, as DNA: TGTGCCAGCAGCTTAGGCCCCTCCAAGACCCAGTACTTC.

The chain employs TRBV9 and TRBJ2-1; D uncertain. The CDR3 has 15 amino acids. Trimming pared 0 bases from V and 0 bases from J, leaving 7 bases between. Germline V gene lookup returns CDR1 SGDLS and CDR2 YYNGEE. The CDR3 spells CASSVVRSSYNEQFF. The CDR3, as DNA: TGTGCCAGCAGCGTAGTTAGGAGCTCCTACAATGAGCAGTTCTTC.

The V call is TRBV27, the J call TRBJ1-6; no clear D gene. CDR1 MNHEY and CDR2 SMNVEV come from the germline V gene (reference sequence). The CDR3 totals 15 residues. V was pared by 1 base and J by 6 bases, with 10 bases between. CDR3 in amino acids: CASSLFPNVNSPLHF. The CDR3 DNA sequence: TGTGCCAGCAGTTTATTCCCAAATGTTAATTCACCCCTCCACTTT.

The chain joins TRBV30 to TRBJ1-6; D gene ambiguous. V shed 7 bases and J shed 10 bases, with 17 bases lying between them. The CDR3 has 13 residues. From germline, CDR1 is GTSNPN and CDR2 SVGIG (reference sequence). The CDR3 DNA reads TGTGCCTCCAAGGTAGCGTCGGGCTCACCCCTCCACTTT. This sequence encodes CASKVASGSPLHF. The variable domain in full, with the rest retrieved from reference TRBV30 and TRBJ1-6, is SQTIHQWPATLVQPVGSPLSLECTVEGTSNPNLYWYRQAAGRGLQLLFYSVGIGQISSEVPQNLSASRPQDRQFILSSKKLLLSDSGFYLCASKVASGSPLHFGNGTRLTVT.

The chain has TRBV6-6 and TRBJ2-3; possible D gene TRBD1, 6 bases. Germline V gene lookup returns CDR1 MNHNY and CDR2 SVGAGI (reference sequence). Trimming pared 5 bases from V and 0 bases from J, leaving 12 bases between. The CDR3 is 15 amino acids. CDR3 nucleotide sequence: TGTGCCAGCAGTACCCGGGACAAGAGCACAGATACGCAGTATTTT. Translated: CASSTRDKSTDTQYF.

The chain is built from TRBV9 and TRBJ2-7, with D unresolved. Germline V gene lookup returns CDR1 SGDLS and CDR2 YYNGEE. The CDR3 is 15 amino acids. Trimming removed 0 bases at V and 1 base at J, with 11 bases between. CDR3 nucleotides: TGTGCCAGCAGCGTAGCGGGTGCAACTTCCTACGAGCAGTACTTC. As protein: CASSVAGATSYEQYF. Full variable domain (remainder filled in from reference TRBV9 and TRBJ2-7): DSGVTQTPKHLITATGQRVTLRCSPRSGDLSVYWYQQSLDQGLQFLIQYYNGEERAKGNILERFSAQQFPDLHSELNLSSLELGDSALYFCASSVAGATSYEQYFGPGTRLTVT.

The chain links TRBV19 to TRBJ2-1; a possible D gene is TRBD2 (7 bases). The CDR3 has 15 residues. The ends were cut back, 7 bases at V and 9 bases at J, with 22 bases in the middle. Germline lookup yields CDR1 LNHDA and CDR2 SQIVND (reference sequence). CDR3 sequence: CASITGGLGRSEQFF. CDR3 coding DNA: TGTGCCAGTATTACGGGGGGCCTGGGGAGGAGTGAGCAGTTCTTC.

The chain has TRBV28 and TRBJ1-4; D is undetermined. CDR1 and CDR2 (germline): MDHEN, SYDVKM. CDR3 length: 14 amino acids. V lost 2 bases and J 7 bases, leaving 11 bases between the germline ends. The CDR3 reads CASSLQGSREKLFF. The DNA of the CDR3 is TGTGCCAGCAGTTTACAAGGGAGTCGTGAAAAACTGTTTTTT.

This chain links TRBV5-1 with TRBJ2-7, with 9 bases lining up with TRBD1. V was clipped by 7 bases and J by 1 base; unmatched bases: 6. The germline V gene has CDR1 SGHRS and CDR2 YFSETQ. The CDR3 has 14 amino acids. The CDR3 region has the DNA TGCGCCAGCCGAAAGGGACAGGGATCCTACGAGCAGTACTTC. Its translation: CASRKGQGSYEQYF.

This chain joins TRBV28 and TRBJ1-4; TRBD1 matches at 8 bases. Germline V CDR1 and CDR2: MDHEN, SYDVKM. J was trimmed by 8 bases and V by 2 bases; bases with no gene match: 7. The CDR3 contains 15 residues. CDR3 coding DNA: TGTGCCAGCAGTTTAAAAAGGACAGGGTCAGAAAAACTGTTTTTT. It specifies CASSLKRTGSEKLFF.

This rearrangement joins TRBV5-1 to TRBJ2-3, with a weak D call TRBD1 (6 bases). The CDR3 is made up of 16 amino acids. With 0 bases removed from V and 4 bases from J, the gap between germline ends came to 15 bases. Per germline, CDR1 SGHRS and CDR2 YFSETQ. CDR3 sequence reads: CASSLAEGQRADTQYF. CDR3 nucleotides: TGCGCCAGCAGCTTGGCCGAAGGACAGAGGGCAGATACGCAGTATTTT.

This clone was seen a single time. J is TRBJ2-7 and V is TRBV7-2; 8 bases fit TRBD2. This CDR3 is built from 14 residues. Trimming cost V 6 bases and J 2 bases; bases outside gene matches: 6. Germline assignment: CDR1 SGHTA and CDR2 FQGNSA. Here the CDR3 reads CASRRGDFAYEQYF. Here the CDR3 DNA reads TGTGCCAGCAGGCGGGGGGATTTTGCCTACGAGCAGTACTTC. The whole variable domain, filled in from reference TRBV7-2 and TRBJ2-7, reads GAGVSQSPSNKVTEKGKDVELRCDPISGHTALYWYRQSLGQGLEFLIYFQGNSAPDKSGLPSDRFSAERTGGSVSTLTIQRTQQEDSAVYLCASRRGDFAYEQYFGPGTRLTVT.

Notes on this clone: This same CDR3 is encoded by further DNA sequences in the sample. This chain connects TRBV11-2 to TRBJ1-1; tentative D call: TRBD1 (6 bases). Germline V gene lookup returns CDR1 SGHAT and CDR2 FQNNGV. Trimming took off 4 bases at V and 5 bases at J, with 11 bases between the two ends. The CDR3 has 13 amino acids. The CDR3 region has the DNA TGTGCCAGCAGCTCCCAAGGGGGTACTGAAGCTTTCTTT. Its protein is CASSSQGGTEAFF.

CDR3 amino acids: CASSSSGTEAGELFF. DNA for the CDR3: TGCGCCAGCAGCTCTTCCGGGACAGAAGCCGGGGAGCTGTTTTTT. The genes are TRBV5-1 and TRBJ2-2, with 7 bases matching TRBD1. The germline V gene encodes CDR1 SGHRS and CDR2 YFSETQ. The CDR3 spans 15 residues. V lost 3 bases to trimming and J lost 6 bases; unmatched junction nucleotides: 8.

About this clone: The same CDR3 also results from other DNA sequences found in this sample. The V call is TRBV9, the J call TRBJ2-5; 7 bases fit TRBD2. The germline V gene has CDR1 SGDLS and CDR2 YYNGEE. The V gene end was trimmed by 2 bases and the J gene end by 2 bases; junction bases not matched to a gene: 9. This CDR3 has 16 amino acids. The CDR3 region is CASSVATSGGQETQYF. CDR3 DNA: TGTGCCAGCAGCGTCGCGACCTCGGGGGGACAAGAGACCCAGTACTTC.

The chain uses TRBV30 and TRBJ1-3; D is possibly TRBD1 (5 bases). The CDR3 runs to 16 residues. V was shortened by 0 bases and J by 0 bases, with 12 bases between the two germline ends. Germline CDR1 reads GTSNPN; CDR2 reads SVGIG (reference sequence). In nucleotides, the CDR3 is TGTGCCTGGAGTGTAGGGACGGCAACCTCTGGAAACACCATATATTTT. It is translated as CAWSVGTATSGNTIYF.